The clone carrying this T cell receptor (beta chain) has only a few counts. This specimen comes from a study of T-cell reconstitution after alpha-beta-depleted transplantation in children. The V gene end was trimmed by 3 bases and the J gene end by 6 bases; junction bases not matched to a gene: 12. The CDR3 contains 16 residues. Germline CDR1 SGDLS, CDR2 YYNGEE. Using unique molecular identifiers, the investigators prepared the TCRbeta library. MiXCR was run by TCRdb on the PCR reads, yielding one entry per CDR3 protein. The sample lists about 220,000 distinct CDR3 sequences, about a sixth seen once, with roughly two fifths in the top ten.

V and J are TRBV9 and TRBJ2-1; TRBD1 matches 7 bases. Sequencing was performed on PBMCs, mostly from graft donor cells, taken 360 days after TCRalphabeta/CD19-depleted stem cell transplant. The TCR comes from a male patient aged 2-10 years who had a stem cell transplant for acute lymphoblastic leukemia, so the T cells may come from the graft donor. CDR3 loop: CASSEPGTVSLNEQFF. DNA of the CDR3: TGTGCCAGCAGCGAACCCGGGACAGTTTCCCTCAATGAGCAGTTCTTC.